This TCR beta chain is from a study of vaccination and CD4 T cells after COVID-19. V was cut by 7 bases and J by 3 bases, with 21 bases left in between. The CDR3 loop spans 16 amino acids. Per the germline V gene, CDR1 is MNHNS and CDR2 is SASEGT. Cultured CD4+ T cells had their DNA profiled by the Oncomine TCR Beta short-read assay. The genomic DNA was obtained from cultured CD4+ T cells by extraction with the QIAamp micro DNA kit. MiXCR was run by TCRdb on the PCR reads, yielding one entry per CDR3 protein. The sample contains around 20,000 distinct CDR3 sequences, roughly 50% of which appear only once. This clonotype was seen a few times. Its antigen is undetermined. The treatment denotes: roughly 10-day PBMC culture with coronavirus spike peptide pools or control peptides (ViraFEST assay).

This TCR was recovered from a human donor who had recovered from COVID-19. The sample consisted of CD4+ T cells from blood, cultured in vitro. The V gene is TRBV6-1, the J gene TRBJ1-1; D might be TRBD1 (6 bases). In DNA form, the CDR3 reads TGTGCCAGCACTCAGGGCGGGGGGCGAGTCGACACTGAAGCTTTCTTT. It translates to CASTQGGGRVDTEAFF.